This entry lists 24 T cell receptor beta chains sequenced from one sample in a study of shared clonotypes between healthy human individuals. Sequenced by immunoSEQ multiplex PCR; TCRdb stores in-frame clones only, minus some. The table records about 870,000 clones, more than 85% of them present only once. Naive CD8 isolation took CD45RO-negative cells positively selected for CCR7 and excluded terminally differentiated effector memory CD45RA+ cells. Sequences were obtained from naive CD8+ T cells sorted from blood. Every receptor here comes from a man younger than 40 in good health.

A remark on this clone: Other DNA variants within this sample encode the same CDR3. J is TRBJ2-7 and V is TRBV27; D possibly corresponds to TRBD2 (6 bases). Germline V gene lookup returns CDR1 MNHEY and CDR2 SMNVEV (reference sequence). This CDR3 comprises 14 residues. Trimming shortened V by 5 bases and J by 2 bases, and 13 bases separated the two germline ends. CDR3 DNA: TGTGCCAGCAGTCCCCTCGGCGGGACCTACGAGCAGTACTTC. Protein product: CASSPLGGTYEQYF.

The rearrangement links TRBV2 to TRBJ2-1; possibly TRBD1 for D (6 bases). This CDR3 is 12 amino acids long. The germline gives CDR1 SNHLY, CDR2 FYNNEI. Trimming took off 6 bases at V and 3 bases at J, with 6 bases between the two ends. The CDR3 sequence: CASRQGYNEQFF. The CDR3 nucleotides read TGTGCCAGCAGACAGGGCTACAATGAGCAGTTCTTC.

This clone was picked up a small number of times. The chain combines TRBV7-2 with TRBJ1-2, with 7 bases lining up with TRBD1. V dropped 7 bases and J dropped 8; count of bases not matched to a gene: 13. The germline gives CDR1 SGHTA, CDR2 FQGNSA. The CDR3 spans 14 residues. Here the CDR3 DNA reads TGTGCCAGCACAAGCCTGGCGACAGGGTCCGGCTACACCTTC. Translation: CASTSLATGSGYTF. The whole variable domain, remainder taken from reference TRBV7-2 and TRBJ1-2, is GAGVSQSPSNKVTEKGKDVELRCDPISGHTALYWYRQSLGQGLEFLIYFQGNSAPDKSGLPSDRFSAERTGGSVSTLTIQRTQQEDSAVYLCASTSLATGSGYTFGSGTRLTVV.

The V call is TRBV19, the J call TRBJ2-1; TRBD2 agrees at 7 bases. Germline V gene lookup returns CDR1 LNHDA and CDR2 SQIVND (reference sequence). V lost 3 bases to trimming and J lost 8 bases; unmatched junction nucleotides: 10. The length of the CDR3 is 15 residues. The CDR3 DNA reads TGTGCCAGTAGTATCGAGGGAGGGCCTCGGCATGAGCAGTTCTTC. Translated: CASSIEGGPRHEQFF.

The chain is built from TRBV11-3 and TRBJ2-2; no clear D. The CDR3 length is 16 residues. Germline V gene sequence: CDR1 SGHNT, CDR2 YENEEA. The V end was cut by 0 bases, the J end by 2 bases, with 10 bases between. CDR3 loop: CASSLDRWVNTGELFF. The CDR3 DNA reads TGTGCCAGCAGCTTAGATAGATGGGTAAACACCGGGGAGCTGTTTTTT.

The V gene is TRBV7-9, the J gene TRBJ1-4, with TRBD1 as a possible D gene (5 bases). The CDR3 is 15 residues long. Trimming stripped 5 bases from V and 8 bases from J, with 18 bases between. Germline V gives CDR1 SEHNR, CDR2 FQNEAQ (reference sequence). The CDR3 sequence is CASSPNMGREEKLFF. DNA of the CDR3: TGTGCCAGCAGCCCCAATATGGGGCGCGAAGAAAAACTGTTTTTT.

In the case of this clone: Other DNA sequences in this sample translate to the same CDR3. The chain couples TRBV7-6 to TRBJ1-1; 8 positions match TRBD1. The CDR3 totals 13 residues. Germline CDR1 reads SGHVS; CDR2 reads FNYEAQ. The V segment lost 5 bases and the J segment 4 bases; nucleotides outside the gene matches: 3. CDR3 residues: CASSRTGLTEAFF. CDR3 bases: TGTGCCAGCAGCCGGACAGGGCTCACTGAAGCTTTCTTT.

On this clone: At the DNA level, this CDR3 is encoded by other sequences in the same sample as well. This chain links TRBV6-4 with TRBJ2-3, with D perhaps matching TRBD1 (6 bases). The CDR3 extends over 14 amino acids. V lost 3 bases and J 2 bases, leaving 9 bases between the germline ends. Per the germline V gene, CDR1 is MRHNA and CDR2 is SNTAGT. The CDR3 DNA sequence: TGTGCCAGCAGTGATACAGGGTCCACAGATACGCAGTATTTT. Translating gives CASSDTGSTDTQYF.

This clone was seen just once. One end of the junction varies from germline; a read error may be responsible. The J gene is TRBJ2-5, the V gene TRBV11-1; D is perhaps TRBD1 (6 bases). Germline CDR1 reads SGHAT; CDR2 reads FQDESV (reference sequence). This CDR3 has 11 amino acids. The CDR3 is CASSLFGQKNF. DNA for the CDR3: TGTGCCAGCAGCTTATTCGGACAGAAGAACTTC.

CDR3 protein: CASGQGVGNEQFF. The CDR3 region has the DNA TGTGCCAGCGGACAGGGGGTGGGCAATGAGCAGTTCTTC. This chain uses TRBV2 with TRBJ2-1, with 10 bases aligning to TRBD1. The CDR3 extends over 13 amino acids. Germline CDR1 is SNHLY and CDR2 is FYNNEI. V shed 8 bases, J shed 6 bases, and the junction held 4 bases outside the gene matches.

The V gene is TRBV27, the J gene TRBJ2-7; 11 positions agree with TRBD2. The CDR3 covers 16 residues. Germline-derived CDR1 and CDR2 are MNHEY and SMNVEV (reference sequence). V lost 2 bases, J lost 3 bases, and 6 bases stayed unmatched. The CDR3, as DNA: TGTGCCAGCAGTTTACGGCTAGCGGGAGGCTACTACGAGCAGTACTTC. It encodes CASSLRLAGGYYEQYF.

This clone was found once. CDR3 nucleotides: TGTGCCAGCACCTTGGGGGGGGAGGGCGAGCAGTACTTC. Protein: CASTLGGEGEQYF. The chain uses TRBV28 and TRBJ2-7; the match to TRBD2 covers 7 bases. V dropped 7 bases and J dropped 6; count of bases not matched to a gene: 9. The CDR3 has 13 residues. Per germline, CDR1 MDHEN and CDR2 SYDVKM.

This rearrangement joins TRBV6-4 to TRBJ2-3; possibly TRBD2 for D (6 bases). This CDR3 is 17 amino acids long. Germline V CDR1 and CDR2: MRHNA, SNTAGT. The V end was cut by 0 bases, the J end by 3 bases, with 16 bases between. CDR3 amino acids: CASSDSGGGAGTDTQYF. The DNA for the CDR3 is TGTGCCAGCAGTGACTCGGGAGGCGGGGCAGGGACAGATACGCAGTATTTT.

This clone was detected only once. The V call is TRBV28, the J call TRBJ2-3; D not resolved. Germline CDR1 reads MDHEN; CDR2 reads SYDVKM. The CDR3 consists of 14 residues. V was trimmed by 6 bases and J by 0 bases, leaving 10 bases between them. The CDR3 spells CASSLDQSTDTQYF. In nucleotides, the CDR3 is TGTGCCAGCAGCTTAGATCAAAGCACAGATACGCAGTATTTT.

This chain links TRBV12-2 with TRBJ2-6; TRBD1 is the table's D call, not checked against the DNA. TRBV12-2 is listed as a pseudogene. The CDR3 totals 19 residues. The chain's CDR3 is CASRLWPGQVPPGANVLTF. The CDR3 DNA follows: TGTGCAAGTCGCTTATGGCCGGGACAGGTCCCCCCTGGGGCCAACGTCCTGACTTTC.

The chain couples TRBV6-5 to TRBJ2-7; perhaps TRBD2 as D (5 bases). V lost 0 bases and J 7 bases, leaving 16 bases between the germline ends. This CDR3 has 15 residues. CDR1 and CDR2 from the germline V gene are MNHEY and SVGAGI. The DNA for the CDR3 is TGTGCCAGCAGTTACTCGAGGAGGACCATGGAAGAGCAGTACTTC. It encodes CASSYSRRTMEEQYF.

The CDR3 nucleotides are TGCGCCAGCAGCTTTCGGACAGGGGACTACAATGAGCAGTTCTTC. Protein: CASSFRTGDYNEQFF. V gene TRBV5-1 combines with J gene TRBJ2-1; 9 nucleotides agree with TRBD1. V dropped 2 bases and J dropped 3; count of bases not matched to a gene: 3. CDR1 and CDR2 from the germline V gene are SGHRS and YFSETQ. The CDR3 totals 15 residues.

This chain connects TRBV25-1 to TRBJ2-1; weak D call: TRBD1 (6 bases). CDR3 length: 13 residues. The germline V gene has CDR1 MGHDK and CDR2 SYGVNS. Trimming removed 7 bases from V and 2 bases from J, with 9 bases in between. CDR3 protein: CASNRETYNEQFF. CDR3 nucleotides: TGTGCCAGCAACAGGGAGACCTACAATGAGCAGTTCTTC.

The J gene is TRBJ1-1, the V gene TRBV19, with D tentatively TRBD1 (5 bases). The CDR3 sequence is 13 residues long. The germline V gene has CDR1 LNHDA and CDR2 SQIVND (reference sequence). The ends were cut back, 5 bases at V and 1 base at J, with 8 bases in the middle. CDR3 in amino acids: CASSPGANTEAFF. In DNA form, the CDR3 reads TGTGCCAGTAGTCCCGGGGCGAACACTGAAGCTTTCTTT.

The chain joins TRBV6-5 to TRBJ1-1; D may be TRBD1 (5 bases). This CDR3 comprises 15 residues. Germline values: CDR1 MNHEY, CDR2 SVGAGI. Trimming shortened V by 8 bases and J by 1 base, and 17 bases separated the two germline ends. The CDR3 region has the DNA TGTGCCAGCCGTCTATTGTTTGGGGGGAACACTGAAGCTTTCTTT. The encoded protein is CASRLLFGGNTEAFF.

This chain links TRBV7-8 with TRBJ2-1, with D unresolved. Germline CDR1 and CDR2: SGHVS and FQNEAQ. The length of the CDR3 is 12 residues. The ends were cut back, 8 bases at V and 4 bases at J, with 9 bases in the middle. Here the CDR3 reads CASFEVYNEQFF. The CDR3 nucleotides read TGTGCCAGCTTTGAGGTTTACAATGAGCAGTTCTTC.

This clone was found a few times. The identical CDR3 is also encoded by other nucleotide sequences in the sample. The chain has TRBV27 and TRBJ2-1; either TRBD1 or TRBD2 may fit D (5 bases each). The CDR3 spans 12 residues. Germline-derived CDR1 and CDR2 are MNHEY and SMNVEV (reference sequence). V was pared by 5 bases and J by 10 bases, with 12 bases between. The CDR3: CASSLRGYEQFF. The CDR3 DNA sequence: TGTGCCAGCAGTCTCCGGGGCTACGAGCAGTTCTTC.

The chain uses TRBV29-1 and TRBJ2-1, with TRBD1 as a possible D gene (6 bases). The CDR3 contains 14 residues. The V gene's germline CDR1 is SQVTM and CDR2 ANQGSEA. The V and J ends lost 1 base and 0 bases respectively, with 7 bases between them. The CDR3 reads CSVEGQVSYNEQFF. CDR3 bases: TGCAGCGTTGAAGGACAGGTCTCCTACAATGAGCAGTTCTTC.

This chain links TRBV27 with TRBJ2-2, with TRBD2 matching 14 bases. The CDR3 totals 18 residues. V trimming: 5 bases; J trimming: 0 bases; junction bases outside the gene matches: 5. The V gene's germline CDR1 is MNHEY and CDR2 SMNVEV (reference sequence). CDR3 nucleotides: TGTGCCAGCAGTCCTTGGACTAGCGGGGGGACGAACACCGGGGAGCTGTTTTTT. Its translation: CASSPWTSGGTNTGELFF.